This TCR beta chain was sequenced for a study of early T cells in non-severe SARS-CoV-2 infection. Study at large: Unpaired chains resulted from sequencing bulk RNA of unsorted whole blood.

Individual cDNA molecules received unique molecular identifiers during library preparation. TCRdb called the 5' RACE reads again in MiXCR, with one record for every CDR3 protein. The sample includes 60,000 to 90,000 distinct CDR3 sequences, approximately 15% of them seen just once. Findings and caveats of the study: VDJdb matching, biased toward anti-spike CD8 responses, missed private and CD4 specificities.

The CDR3 totals 13 residues. V lost 4 bases and J 0 bases, leaving 4 bases between the germline ends. Germline V lookup: CDR1 MNHEY, CDR2 SMNVEV (reference sequence). About this clonotype itself: Its antigen is not identified.

The TCR was taken from an adult who was a healthcare worker with PCR-confirmed SARS-CoV-2 infection or an uninfected control (not recorded which). Sequenced sample: whole blood. The rearrangement uses TRBV27 and TRBJ1-3; unclear D gene. The CDR3 region is CASSSRSGNTIYF. The CDR3 DNA is TGTGCCAGCAGTTCCCGCTCTGGAAACACCATATATTTT.